This entry lists 5 T cell receptor beta chains sequenced from one sample in a study of tumor-infiltrating lymphocytes in primary liver carcinoma. Germline DNA was also extracted, and blood RNA derived from unsorted whole blood. TCR beta cDNA was prepared out of roughly 520 ng total RNA by means of a constant-region primer. Library construction for TCR beta comprised three nested multiplex PCR rounds performed with slightly modified ARM-PCR. The first two PCR rounds, roughly 9 cycles each, used TRBV1-TRBV30 forward primers and a C-beta reverse primer. MiXCR, applied by TCRdb to the multiplex PCR reads, yields one record per CDR3 protein. The sample lists 320,000 or so distinct CDR3 sequences, 60% to 80% occurring once. Sequenced material: peripheral blood. These receptors all come from a man aged 35 to 55 with primary liver carcinoma and hepatitis B virus infection.

Details on this clonotype: At one end, the junction sequence differs from germline, possibly due to a read error. The DNA for the CDR3 is TGTGTCAGCAGTGATACGGGCAGTACCCCTAGAAATCTCTATGGCTACACCTTC. It encodes CVSSDTGSTPRNLYGYTF. The chain is built from TRBV6-1 and TRBJ1-2; D is unresolved. The CDR3 runs 18 residues. Germline V lookup: CDR1 MNHNS, CDR2 SASEGT.

This clonotype was seen repeatedly, ten times or more. V gene TRBV13 combines with J gene TRBJ2-5; D is uncertain. The germline CDR1 and CDR2 sequences are PRHDT and FYEKMQ (reference sequence). This CDR3 comprises 12 residues. V lost 3 bases to trimming and J lost 5 bases, with 7 bases between them. The DNA for the CDR3 is TGTGCCAGCAGCTTCGTTCGGGAGACCCAGTACTTC. Encoded protein: CASSFVRETQYF.

The chain links TRBV10-2 to TRBJ2-1; 7 nucleotides align to TRBD2. After removal of 2 bases from V and 6 bases from J, the junction contained 7 bases not matched to a gene. There are 15 residues in the CDR3. The germline gives CDR1 WSHSY, CDR2 SAAADI. Here the CDR3 reads CASSEAGDLGNEQFF. DNA for the CDR3: TGCGCCAGCAGTGAGGCGGGAGATTTGGGCAATGAGCAGTTCTTC.

A remark on this clonotype: Mismatch with germline at one junction end may stem from a read error. The chain links TRBV6-5 to TRBJ2-7, with 14 bases lining up with TRBD2. The CDR3 consists of 14 residues. The germline CDR1 and CDR2 sequences are MNHEY and SVGAGI. This CDR3 reads CACRTSGRTYEQYF. In nucleotides, the CDR3 is TGTGCCTGCAGGACTAGCGGGAGGACATACGAGCAGTACTTC.

In this sample, this clonotype turned up once. Its ends do not fully match the called genes, so a read error is possible. The rearrangement joins TRBV29-1 to TRBJ2-1; 9 bases match TRBD1. Germline CDR1 and CDR2: SQVTM and ANQGSEA. This CDR3 has 11 residues. CDR3 sequence: CSIVRQGGQFF. The CDR3 bases are TGTAGCATTGTACGACAGGGGGGGCAGTTCTTC.